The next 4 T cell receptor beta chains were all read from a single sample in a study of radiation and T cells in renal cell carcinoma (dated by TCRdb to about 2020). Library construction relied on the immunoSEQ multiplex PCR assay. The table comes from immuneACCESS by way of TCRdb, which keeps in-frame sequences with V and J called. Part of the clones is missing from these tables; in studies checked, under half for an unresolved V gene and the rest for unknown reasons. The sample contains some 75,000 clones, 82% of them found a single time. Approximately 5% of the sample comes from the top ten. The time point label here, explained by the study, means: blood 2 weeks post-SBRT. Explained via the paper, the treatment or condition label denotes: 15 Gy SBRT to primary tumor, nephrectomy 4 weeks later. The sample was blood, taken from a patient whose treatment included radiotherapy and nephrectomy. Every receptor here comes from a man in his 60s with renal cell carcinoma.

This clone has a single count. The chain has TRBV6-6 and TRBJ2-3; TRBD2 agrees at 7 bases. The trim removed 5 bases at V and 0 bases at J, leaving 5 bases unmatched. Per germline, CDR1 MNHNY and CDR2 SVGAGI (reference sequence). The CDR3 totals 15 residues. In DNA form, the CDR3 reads TGTGCCAGCAGTACACAGACTAGCAGCACAGATACGCAGTATTTT. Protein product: CASSTQTSSTDTQYF.

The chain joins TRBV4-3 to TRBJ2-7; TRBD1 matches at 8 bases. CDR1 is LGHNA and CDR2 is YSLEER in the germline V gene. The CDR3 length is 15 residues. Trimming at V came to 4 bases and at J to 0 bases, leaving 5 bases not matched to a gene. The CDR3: CASSLTGGSSYEQYF. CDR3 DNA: TGCGCCAGCAGCCTAACAGGGGGTAGCTCCTACGAGCAGTACTTC.

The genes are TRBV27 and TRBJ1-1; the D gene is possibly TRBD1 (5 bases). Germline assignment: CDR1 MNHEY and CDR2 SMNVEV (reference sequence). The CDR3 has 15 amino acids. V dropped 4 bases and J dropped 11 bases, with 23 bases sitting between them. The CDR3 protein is CASSSPGQVGTPAFF. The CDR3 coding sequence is TGTGCCAGCAGTTCCCCGGGTCAAGTCGGGACGCCGGCTTTCTTT.

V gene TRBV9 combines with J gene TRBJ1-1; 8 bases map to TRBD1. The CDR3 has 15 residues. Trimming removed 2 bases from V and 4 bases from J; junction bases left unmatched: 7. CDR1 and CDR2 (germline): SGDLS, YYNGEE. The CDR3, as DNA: TGTGCCAGCAGCGTCACAGGGGGAGGCGGCACTGAAGCTTTCTTT. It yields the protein CASSVTGGGGTEAFF.